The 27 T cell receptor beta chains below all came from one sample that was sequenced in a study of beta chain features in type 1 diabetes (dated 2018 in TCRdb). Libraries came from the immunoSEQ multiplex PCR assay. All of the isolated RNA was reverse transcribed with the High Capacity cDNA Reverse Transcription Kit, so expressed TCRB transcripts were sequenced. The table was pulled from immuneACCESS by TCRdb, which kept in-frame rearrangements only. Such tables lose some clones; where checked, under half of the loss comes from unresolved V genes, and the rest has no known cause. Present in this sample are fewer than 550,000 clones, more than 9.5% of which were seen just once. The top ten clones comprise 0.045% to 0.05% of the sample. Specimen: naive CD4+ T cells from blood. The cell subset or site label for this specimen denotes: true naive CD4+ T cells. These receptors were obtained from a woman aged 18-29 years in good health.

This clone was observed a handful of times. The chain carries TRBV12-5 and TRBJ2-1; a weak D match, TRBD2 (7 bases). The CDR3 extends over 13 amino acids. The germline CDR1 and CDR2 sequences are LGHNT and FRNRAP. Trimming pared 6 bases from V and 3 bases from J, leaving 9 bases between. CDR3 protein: CASGAGHYNEQFF. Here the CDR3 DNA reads TGTGCTAGTGGAGCGGGACACTACAATGAGCAGTTCTTC.

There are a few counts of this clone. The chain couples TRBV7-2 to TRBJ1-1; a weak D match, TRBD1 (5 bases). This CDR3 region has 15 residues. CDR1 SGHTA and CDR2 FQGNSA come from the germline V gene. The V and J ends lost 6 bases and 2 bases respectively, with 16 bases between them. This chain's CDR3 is CASRPQGSINTEAFF. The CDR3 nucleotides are TGTGCCAGCAGACCGCAGGGAAGTATAAACACTGAAGCTTTCTTT.

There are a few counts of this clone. CDR3 sequence reads: CASRPGTSRNIQYF. The CDR3 DNA reads TGTGCCAGCAGACCCGGGACTAGTAGAAACATTCAGTACTTC. The rearrangement links TRBV6-6 to TRBJ2-4, with TRBD2 matching 8 bases. Per germline, CDR1 MNHNY and CDR2 SVGAGI (reference sequence). The CDR3 has 14 amino acids. V dropped 6 bases and J dropped 6; count of bases not matched to a gene: 7.

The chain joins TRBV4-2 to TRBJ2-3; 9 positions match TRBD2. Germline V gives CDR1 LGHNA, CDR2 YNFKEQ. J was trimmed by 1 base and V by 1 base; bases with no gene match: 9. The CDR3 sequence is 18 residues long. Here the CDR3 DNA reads TGTGCCAGCAGCCAAGTTTTTAGCGGGGGTGATGGCACAGATACGCAGTATTTT. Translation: CASSQVFSGGDGTDTQYF.

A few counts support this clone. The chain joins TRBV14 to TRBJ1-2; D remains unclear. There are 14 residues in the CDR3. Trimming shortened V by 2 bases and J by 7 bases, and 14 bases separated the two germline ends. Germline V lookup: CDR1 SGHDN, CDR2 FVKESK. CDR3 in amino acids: CASSQRRGIAGYTF. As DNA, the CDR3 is TGTGCCAGCAGCCAACGGCGAGGGATTGCTGGCTACACCTTC.

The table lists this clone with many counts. Here the CDR3 DNA reads TGCAGCGCCGGGCTGGCCTTCTACAATGAGCAGTTCTTC. This encodes CSAGLAFYNEQFF. V usage is TRBV29-1 and J usage is TRBJ2-1; D is unresolved. Germline V gene sequence: CDR1 SQVTM, CDR2 ANQGSEA. V was shortened by 7 bases and J by 3 bases, with 13 bases between the two germline ends. This CDR3 has 13 residues.

Here the CDR3 reads CASSRGLWDTQYF. In DNA, the CDR3 is TGTGCCAGCAGCCGAGGGTTGTGGGATACGCAGTATTTT. This chain joins TRBV7-6 and TRBJ2-3, with D tentatively TRBD2 (5 bases). The V gene's germline CDR1 is SGHVS and CDR2 FNYEAQ. V lost 5 bases, J lost 6 bases, and 12 bases lay in between. The CDR3 spans 13 residues.

The CDR3 DNA is TGTGCCAGCAGCCAGTATGGCGGGGCCAACTCAAAAAGGGATACGCAGTATTTT. This encodes CASSQYGGANSKRDTQYF. The genes are TRBV4-2 and TRBJ2-3; D may be TRBD2 (6 bases). Germline CDR1 LGHNA, CDR2 YNFKEQ. The CDR3 is 18 amino acids. Trimming pared 3 bases from V and 6 bases from J, leaving 25 bases between.

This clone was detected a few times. CDR3 nucleotides: TGTGCCAGCAGCGTGCTCCGAGGGGTTCCTGATACGCAGTATTTT. Translated, it gives CASSVLRGVPDTQYF. The V call is TRBV9, the J call TRBJ2-3; D is perhaps TRBD1 or TRBD2 (5 bases each). CDR1 and CDR2 (germline): SGDLS, YYNGEE. There are 15 residues in the CDR3. V shed 2 bases and J shed 6 bases, with 16 bases lying between them. Full variable domain (missing parts from reference TRBV9 and TRBJ2-3): DSGVTQTPKHLITATGQRVTLRCSPRSGDLSVYWYQQSLDQGLQFLIQYYNGEERAKGNILERFSAQQFPDLHSELNLSSLELGDSALYFCASSVLRGVPDTQYFGPGTRLTVL.

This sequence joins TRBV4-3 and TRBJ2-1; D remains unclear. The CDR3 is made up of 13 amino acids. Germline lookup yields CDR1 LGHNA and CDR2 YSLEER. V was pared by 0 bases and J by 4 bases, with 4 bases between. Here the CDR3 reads CASSQEQYNEQFF. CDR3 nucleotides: TGCGCCAGCAGCCAAGAACAGTACAATGAGCAGTTCTTC.

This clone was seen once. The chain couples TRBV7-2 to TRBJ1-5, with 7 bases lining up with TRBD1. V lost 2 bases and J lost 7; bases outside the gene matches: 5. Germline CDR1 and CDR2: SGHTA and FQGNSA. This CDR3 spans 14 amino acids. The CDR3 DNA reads TGTGCCAGCAGCTTAAAGCAGGGGGAACAGCCCCAGCATTTT. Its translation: CASSLKQGEQPQHF. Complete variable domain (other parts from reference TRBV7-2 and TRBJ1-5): GAGVSQSPSNKVTEKGKDVELRCDPISGHTALYWYRQSLGQGLEFLIYFQGNSAPDKSGLPSDRFSAERTGGSVSTLTIQRTQQEDSAVYLCASSLKQGEQPQHFGDGTRLSIL.

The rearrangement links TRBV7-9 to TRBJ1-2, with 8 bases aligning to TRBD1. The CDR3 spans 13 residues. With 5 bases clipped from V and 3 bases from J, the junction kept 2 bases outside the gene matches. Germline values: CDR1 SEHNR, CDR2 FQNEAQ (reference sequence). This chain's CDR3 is CASSRQGYYGYTF. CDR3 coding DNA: TGTGCCAGCAGCCGACAGGGGTACTATGGCTACACCTTC. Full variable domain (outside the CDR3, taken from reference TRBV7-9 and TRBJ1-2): DTGVSQNPRHKITKRGQNVTFRCDPISEHNRLYWYRQTLGQGPEFLTYFQNEAQLEKSRLLSDRFSAERPKGSFSTLEIQRTEQGDSAMYLCASSRQGYYGYTFGSGTRLTVV.

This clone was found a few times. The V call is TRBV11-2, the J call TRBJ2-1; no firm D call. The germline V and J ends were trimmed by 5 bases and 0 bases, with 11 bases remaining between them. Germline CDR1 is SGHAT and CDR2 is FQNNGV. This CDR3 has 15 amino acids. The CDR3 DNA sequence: TGTGCCAGCAGCCCGGACGGTAGCTCCTACAATGAGCAGTTCTTC. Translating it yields CASSPDGSSYNEQFF.

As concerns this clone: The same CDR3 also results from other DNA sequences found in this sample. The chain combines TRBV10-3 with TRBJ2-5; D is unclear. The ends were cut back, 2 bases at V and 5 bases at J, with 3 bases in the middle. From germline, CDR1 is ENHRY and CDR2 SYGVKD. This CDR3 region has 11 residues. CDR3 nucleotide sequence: TGTGCCATCAGTGAGCGGGAGACCCAGTACTTC. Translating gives CAISERETQYF.

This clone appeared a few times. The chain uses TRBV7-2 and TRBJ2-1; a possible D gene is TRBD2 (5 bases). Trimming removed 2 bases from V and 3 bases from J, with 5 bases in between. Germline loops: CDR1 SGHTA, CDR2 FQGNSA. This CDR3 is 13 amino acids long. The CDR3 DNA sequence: TGTGCCAGCAGCTTAAGCGGCTACAATGAGCAGTTCTTC. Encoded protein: CASSLSGYNEQFF.

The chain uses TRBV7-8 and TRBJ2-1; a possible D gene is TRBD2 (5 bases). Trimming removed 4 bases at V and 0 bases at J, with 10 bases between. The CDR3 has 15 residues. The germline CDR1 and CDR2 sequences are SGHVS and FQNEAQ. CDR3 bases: TGTGCCAGCAGCTCGAAGCGGAGCTCCTACAATGAGCAGTTCTTC. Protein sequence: CASSSKRSSYNEQFF.

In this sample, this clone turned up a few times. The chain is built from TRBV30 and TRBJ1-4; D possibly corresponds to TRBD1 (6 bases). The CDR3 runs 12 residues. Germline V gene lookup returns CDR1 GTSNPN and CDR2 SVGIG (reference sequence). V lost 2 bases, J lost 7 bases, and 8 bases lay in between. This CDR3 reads CAWSLGAEKLFF. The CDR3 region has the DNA TGTGCCTGGAGTTTGGGGGCTGAAAAACTGTTTTTT.

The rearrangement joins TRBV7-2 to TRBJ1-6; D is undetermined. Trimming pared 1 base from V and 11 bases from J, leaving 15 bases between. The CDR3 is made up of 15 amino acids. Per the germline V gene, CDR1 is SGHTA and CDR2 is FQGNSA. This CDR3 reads CASSLGYGFVPPLHF. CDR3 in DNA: TGTGCCAGCAGCTTAGGTTACGGGTTTGTTCCACCCCTCCACTTT.

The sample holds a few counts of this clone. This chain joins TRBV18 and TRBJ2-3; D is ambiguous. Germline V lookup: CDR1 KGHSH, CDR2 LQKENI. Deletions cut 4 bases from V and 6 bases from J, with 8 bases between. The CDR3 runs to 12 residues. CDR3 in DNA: TGTGCCAGCTCACGAGATGCGGATACGCAGTATTTT. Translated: CASSRDADTQYF.

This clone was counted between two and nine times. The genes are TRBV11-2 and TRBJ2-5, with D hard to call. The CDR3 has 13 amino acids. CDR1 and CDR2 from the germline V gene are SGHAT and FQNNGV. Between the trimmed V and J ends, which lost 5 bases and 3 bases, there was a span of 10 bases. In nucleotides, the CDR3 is TGTGCCAGCAGCCGGAGTAGGGAAGAGACCCAGTACTTC. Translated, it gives CASSRSREETQYF.

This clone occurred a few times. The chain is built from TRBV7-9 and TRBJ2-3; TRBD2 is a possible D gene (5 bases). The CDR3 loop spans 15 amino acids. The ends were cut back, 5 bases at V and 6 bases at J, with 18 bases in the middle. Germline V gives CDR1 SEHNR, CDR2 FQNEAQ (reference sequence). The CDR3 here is CASSRWTPDGDTQYF. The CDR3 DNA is TGTGCCAGCAGCAGATGGACTCCGGATGGGGATACGCAGTATTTT.

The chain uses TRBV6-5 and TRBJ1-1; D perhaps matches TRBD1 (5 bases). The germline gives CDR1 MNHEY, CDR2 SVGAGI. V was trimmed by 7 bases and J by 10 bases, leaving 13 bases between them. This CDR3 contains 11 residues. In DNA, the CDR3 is TGTGCCAGCACCCAACACGGGACAGCTTTCTTT. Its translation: CASTQHGTAFF.

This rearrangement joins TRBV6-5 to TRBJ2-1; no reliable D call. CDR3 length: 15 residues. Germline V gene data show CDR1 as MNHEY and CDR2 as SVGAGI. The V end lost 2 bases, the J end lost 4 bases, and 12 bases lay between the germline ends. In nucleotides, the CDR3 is TGTGCCAGCAGTTACACGTATGTGGGTTACAATGAGCAGTTCTTC. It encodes CASSYTYVGYNEQFF.

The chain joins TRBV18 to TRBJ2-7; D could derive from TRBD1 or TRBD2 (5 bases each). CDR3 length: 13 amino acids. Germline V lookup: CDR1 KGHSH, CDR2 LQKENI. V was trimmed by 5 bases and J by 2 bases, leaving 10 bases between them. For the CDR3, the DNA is TGTGCCAGCTCATCGGGACCAACCTACGAGCAGTACGTC. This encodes CASSSGPTYEQYV.

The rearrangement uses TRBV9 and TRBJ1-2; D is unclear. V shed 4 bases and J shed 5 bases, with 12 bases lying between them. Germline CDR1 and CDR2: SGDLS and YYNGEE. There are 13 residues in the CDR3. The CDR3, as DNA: TGTGCCAGCAGCCCCCGGGAGTCATATGGCTACACCTTC. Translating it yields CASSPRESYGYTF.

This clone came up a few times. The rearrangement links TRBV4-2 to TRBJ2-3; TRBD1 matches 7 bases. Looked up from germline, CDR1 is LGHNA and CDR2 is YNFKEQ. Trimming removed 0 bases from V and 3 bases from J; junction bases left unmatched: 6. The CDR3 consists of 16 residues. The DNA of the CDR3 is TGTGCCAGCAGCCAAGAGACAGGGTCCACTACAGATACGCAGTATTTT. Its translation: CASSQETGSTTDTQYF.

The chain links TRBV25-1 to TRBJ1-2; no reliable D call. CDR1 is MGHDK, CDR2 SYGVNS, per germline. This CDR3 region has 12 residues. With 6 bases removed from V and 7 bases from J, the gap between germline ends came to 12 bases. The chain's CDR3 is CASSLHGGGYTF. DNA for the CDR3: TGTGCCAGCAGCCTCCACGGCGGTGGCTACACCTTC.